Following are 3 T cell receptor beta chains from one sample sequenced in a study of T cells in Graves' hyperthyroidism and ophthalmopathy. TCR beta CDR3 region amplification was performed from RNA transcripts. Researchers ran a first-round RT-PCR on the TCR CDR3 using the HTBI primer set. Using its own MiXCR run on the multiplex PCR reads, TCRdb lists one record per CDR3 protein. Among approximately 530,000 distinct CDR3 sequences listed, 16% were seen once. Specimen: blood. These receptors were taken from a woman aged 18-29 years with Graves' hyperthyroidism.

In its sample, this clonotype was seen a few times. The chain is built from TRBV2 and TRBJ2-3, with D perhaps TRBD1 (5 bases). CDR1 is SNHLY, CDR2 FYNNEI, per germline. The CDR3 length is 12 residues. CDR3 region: CLSGQGYDTQYF. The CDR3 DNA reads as TGTCTCTCCGGCCAGGGCTACGATACGCAGTATTTT.

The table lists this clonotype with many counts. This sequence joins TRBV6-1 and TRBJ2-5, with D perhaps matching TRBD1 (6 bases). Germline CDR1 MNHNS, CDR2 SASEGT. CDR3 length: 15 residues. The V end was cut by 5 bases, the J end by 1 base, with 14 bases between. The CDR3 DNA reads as TGTGCCAGCAGTCGGGCAGGGGCCACCCAAGAGACCCAGTACTTC. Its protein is CASSRAGATQETQYF.

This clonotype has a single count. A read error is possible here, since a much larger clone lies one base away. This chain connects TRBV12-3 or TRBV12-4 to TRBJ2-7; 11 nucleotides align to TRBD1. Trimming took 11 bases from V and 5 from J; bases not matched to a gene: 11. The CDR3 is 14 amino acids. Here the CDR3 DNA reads TGTGCCGGCCGAATCGGACAGGGGGCGAACGAGCAGTACTTC. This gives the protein CAGRIGQGANEQYF.